This T cell receptor (beta chain) was identified in a study of cytomegalovirus exposure and HLA in healthy donors. Findings and caveats of the study: Productive rates of about 90% or about 30% were seen for most TCR beta V segments in an earlier analysis.

Remarks on this clone: Its antigen remains unidentified.

The germline V gene has CDR1 MNHEY and CDR2 SVGAGI. The V gene lost 6 bases and the J gene lost 7 bases, with 15 bases spanning the gap. The CDR3 totals 14 residues. The PCR employed 60 Vbeta primers together with 13 Jbeta primers. The repertoire was sequenced with immunoSEQ multiplex PCR; TCRdb's copy has only in-frame clones and lacks some. The profile shows about 52,000 clones, around 70% of them singletons. Sequences were obtained from PBMCs. This receptor was taken from a woman in her 50s in good health and CMV-seronegative. The chain combines TRBV6-5 with TRBJ2-2; perhaps TRBD1 as D (6 bases). CDR3 sequence (DNA): TGTGCCAGCAGCCCCGAGGGGGTGGTCGGGGAGCTGTTTTTT. Its translation is CASSPEGVVGELFF.